This TCR beta chain was documented in a study of cytomegalovirus exposure and HLA in healthy donors. Study results and limitations: In a later analysis, CMV-associated beta chains were mostly HLA-associated, it appeared. As a later analysis showed, a missense DCLRE1C variant was linked to trimming of TCR beta V- and J-genes.

PCR amplification relied on 60 Vbeta primers (plus 13 Jbeta primers). Only in-frame clones appear in the TCRdb table, and some are missing; sequencing was by immunoSEQ multiplex PCR. There are about 200,000 clones in the sample; approximately 90% occur only once, and about 1% lies in the top ten. This CDR3 region has 12 residues. V lost 9 bases to trimming and J lost 5 bases, with 13 bases between them. CDR1 and CDR2 from the germline V gene are SEHNR and FQNEAQ (reference sequence). A note on this clone: What it binds is not known.

Sequences were obtained from PBMCs. V is TRBV7-9 and J is TRBJ2-5; D is uncertain. This clonotype was obtained from a boy younger than 10 in good health and CMV-seronegative. The CDR3: CASAPGLETQYF. DNA for the CDR3: TGTGCCAGTGCCCCGGGTTTGGAGACCCAGTACTTC.